Below, one T cell receptor (beta chain) is given with its context. Original handling: Estimates of nucleated cell counts were drawn from the amplification of reference gene primers. The assay was immunoSEQ multiplex PCR, and TCRdb's table has in-frame clones only and misses some. That table furnishes V, J and clone size, whereas the DNA furnished D and trimming. Of some 370,000 clones listed, roughly 86% are singletons. The CDR3 runs 11 residues. Germline loops: CDR1 MDHEN, CDR2 SYDVKM. This sample is drawn from a study of blood T cell repertoires in COVID-19. The wider study: PBMCs, B-cell-depleted T cells, or T cells provided the cDNA or gDNA that made up the material.

A Seattle source enrolled patients during active infection and followed them longitudinally. The source is a woman younger than 45 with COVID-19, enrolled during active disease. V gene TRBV28 combines with J gene TRBJ1-1; D not certain. Sequenced sample: peripheral blood. The CDR3 DNA follows: TGTGGATCGACTGCTAACACTGAAGCTTTCTTT. Its translation: CGSTANTEAFF. The complete variable domain, with remaining parts taken from reference TRBV28 and TRBJ1-1, reads DVKVTQSSRYLVKRTGEKVFLECVQDMDHENMFWYRQDPGLGLRLIYFSYDVKMKEKGDIPEGYSVSREKKERFSLILESASTNQTSMYLCGSTANTEAFFGQGTRLTVV.